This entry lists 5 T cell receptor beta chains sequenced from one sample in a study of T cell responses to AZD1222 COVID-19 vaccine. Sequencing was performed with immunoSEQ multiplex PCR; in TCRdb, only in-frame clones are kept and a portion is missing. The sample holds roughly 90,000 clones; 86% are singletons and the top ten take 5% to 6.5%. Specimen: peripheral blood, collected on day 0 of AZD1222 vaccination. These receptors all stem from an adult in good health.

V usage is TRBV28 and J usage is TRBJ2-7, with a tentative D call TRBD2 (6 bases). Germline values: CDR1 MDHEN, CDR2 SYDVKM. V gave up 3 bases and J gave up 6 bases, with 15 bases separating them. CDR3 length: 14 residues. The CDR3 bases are TGTGCCAGCAGTTTGGGGGGAAGTAGTCTCGAGCAGTACTTC. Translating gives CASSLGGSSLEQYF.

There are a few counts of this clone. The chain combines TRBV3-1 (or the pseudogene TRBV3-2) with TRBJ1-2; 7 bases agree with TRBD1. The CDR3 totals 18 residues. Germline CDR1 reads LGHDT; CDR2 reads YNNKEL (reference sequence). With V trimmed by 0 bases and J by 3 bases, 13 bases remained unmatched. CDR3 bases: TGTGCCAGCAGCCAAGATTCCCTGACAGGGTCCTATTACTATGGCTACACCTTC. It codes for CASSQDSLTGSYYYGYTF.

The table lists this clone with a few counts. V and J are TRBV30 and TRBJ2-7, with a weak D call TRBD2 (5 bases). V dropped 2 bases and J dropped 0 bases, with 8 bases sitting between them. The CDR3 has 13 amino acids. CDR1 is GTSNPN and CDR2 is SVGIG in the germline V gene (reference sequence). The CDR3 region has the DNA TGTGCCTGGAGTCGGGGTGTCTCCTACGAGCAGTACTTC. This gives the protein CAWSRGVSYEQYF.

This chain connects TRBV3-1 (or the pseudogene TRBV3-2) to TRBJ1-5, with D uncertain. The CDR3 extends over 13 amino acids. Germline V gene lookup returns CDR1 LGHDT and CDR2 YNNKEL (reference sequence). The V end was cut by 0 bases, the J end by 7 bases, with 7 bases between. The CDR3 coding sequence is TGTGCCAGCAGCCAAGATCTCTCGCAGCCCCAGCATTTT. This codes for CASSQDLSQPQHF.

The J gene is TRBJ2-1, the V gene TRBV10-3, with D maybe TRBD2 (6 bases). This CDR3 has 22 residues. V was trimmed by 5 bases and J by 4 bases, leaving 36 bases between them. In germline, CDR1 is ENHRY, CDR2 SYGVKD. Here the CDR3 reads CAISSAVSELGVAAGPYNEQFF. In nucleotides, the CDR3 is TGTGCCATCAGTTCCGCAGTGAGTGAGCTTGGAGTAGCGGCTGGTCCATACAATGAGCAGTTCTTC.